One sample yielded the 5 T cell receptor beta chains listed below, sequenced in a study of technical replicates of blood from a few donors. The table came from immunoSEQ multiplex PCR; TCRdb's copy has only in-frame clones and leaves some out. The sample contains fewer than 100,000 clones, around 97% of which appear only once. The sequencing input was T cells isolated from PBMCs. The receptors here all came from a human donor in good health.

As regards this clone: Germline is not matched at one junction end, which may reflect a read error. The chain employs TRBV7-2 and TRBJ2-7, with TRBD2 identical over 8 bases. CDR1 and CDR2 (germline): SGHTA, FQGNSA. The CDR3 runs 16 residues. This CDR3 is CASRLAISREVKEQYF. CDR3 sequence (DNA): TGTGCCAGCAGATTAGCTATCTCGCGGGAGGTAAAAGAGCAGTACTTC.

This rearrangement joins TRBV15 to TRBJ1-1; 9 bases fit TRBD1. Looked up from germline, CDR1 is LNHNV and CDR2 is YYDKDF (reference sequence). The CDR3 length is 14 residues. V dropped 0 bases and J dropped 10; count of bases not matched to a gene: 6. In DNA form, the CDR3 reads TGTGCCACCAGCAGAGATCGAGACAGGGGGGGAGCTTTCTTT. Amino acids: CATSRDRDRGGAFF. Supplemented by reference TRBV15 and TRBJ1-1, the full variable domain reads DAMVIQNPRYQVTQFGKPVTLSCSQTLNHNVMYWYQQKSSQAPKLLFHYYDKDFNNEADTPDNFQSRRPNTSFCFLDIRSPGLGDTAMYLCATSRDRDRGGAFFGQGTRLTVV.

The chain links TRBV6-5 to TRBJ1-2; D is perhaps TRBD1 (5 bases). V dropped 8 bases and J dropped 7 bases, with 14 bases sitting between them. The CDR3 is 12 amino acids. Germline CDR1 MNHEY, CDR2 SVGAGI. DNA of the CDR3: TGTGCCAGCTTATTTTCCGGGGGTGGCTACACCTTC. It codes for CASLFSGGGYTF.

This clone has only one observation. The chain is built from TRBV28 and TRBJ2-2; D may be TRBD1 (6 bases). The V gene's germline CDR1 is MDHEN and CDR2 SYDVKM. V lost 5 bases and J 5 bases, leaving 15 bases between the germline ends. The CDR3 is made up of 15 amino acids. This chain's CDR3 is CASSPGTLRTGELFF. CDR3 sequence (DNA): TGTGCCAGCAGTCCCGGGACATTGAGAACCGGGGAGCTGTTTTTT.

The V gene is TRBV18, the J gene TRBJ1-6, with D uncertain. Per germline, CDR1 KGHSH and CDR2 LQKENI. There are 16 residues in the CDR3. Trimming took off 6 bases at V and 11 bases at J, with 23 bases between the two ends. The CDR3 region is CASSPTTGSPLPPLHF. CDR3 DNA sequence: TGTGCCAGCTCGCCCACGACGGGGTCTCCCCTTCCACCCCTCCACTTT.